A selection of T cell receptor beta chains follows, all from one sample in a study of blood T cell repertoires in COVID-19. Repertoires were generated with immunoSEQ multiplex PCR, while TCRdb's copy carries only in-frame clones and drops some. The sample lists 30,000 to 40,000 clones, more than 90% occurring once. Sequences were obtained from peripheral blood. These receptors all stem from a woman aged 80 or over with acute or convalescent COVID-19. Both conserved end residues are part of each CDR3. Each record gives: CDR3 length, clone size, D gene, J gene, V gene, CDR3 protein, CDR3 DNA. The D gene is left open where the match is weak. Clone size is shown for a subset of rows, as once, few, many or a class of expanded clone.

CDR3 length: 12; clone size: .; D gene: .; J gene: TRBJ2-2; V gene: TRBV6-1; CDR3 protein: CASSDRQVELFF; CDR3 DNA: TGTGCCAGCAGTGATAGACAGGTCGAGCTGTTTTTT
CDR3 length: 16; clone size: .; D gene: .; J gene: TRBJ1-4; V gene: TRBV7-9; CDR3 protein: CASSLTGFGANEKLFF; CDR3 DNA: TGTGCCAGCAGCCTTACAGGGTTCGGGGCTAATGAAAAACTGTTTTTT
CDR3 length: 14; clone size: once; D gene: .; J gene: TRBJ2-7; V gene: TRBV5-5; CDR3 protein: CASSPITGSYEQYF; CDR3 DNA: TGTGCCAGCAGCCCAATAACAGGCTCCTACGAGCAGTACTTC
CDR3 length: 18; clone size: .; D gene: TRBD1; J gene: TRBJ1-6; V gene: TRBV27; CDR3 protein: CASSLFHTGTARHSPLHF; CDR3 DNA: TGTGCCAGCAGTTTATTTCATACCGGGACAGCGAGGCATTCACCCCTCCACTTT
CDR3 length: 18; clone size: .; D gene: TRBD2; J gene: TRBJ2-1; V gene: TRBV4-3; CDR3 protein: CASSQDLRLAGGGSEQFF; CDR3 DNA: TGCGCCAGCAGCCAAGATCTACGACTAGCGGGGGGAGGGAGTGAGCAGTTCTTC
CDR3 length: 16; clone size: .; D gene: TRBD2; J gene: TRBJ2-1; V gene: TRBV18; CDR3 protein: CASSLLAGRSYNEQFF; CDR3 DNA: TGTGCCAGCTCACTCTTAGCGGGGCGTTCCTACAATGAGCAGTTCTTC
CDR3 length: 15; clone size: .; D gene: TRBD1; J gene: TRBJ1-5; V gene: TRBV6-1; CDR3 protein: CASSEAGQAGQPQHF; CDR3 DNA: TGTGCCAGCAGTGAAGCGGGACAGGCGGGACAGCCCCAGCATTTT
CDR3 length: 16; clone size: .; D gene: TRBD1; J gene: TRBJ2-1; V gene: TRBV3-1/TRBV3-2; CDR3 protein: CASSPGQGLPTFEQFF; CDR3 DNA: TGTGCCAGCAGCCCGGGACAGGGACTTCCAACCTTTGAGCAGTTCTTC
CDR3 length: 15; clone size: .; D gene: TRBD1; J gene: TRBJ1-5; V gene: TRBV5-5; CDR3 protein: CASSKGQISNQPQHF; CDR3 DNA: TGTGCCAGCAGCAAGGGACAGATAAGCAATCAGCCCCAGCATTTT
CDR3 length: 14; clone size: .; D gene: .; J gene: TRBJ1-5; V gene: TRBV9; CDR3 protein: CASSVGLSHQPQHF; CDR3 DNA: TGTGCCAGCAGCGTAGGTTTAAGCCATCAGCCCCAGCATTTT
CDR3 length: 16; clone size: .; D gene: TRBD1; J gene: TRBJ2-2; V gene: TRBV5-1; CDR3 protein: CASSPPDRGVTGELFF; CDR3 DNA: TGCGCCAGCAGCCCTCCGGACAGGGGAGTCACCGGGGAGCTGTTTTTT
CDR3 length: 16; clone size: .; D gene: TRBD2; J gene: TRBJ2-3; V gene: TRBV5-1; CDR3 protein: CASSLVLAGGSDTQYF; CDR3 DNA: TGCGCCAGCAGCTTGGTACTAGCGGGGGGGTCAGATACGCAGTATTTT
CDR3 length: 16; clone size: .; D gene: TRBD1; J gene: TRBJ1-5; V gene: TRBV25-1; CDR3 protein: CASSPPGQGDNQPQHF; CDR3 DNA: TGTGCCAGCAGTCCTCCGGGACAGGGGGATAATCAGCCCCAGCATTTT
CDR3 length: 14; clone size: .; D gene: TRBD1; J gene: TRBJ2-3; V gene: TRBV9; CDR3 protein: CASSASTGLDTQYF; CDR3 DNA: TGTGCCAGCAGCGCCTCGACAGGGTTAGATACGCAGTATTTT
CDR3 length: 16; clone size: .; D gene: TRBD1; J gene: TRBJ1-3; V gene: TRBV2; CDR3 protein: CASSTTRQGSGNTIYF; CDR3 DNA: TGTGCCAGCAGCACCACCCGACAGGGCTCTGGAAACACCATATATTTT
CDR3 length: 13; clone size: .; D gene: TRBD1; J gene: TRBJ1-2; V gene: TRBV5-1; CDR3 protein: CASSFGQGYGYTF; CDR3 DNA: TGCGCCAGCAGCTTCGGACAGGGCTATGGCTACACCTTC
CDR3 length: 16; clone size: .; D gene: TRBD1; J gene: TRBJ1-4; V gene: TRBV5-6; CDR3 protein: CASSLNPGQGVEKLFF; CDR3 DNA: TGTGCCAGCAGCTTAAATCCGGGACAGGGTGTAGAAAAACTGTTTTTT
CDR3 length: 13; clone size: .; D gene: .; J gene: TRBJ1-2; V gene: TRBV6-5; CDR3 protein: CASQTGNQHGYTF; CDR3 DNA: TGTGCCAGTCAGACGGGTAACCAGCATGGCTACACCTTC
CDR3 length: 15; clone size: .; D gene: .; J gene: TRBJ1-5; V gene: TRBV7-2; CDR3 protein: CASTPGLAGNQPQHF; CDR3 DNA: TGTGCCAGCACTCCTGGACTGGCGGGCAATCAGCCCCAGCATTTT
CDR3 length: 13; clone size: .; D gene: TRBD1; J gene: TRBJ1-1; V gene: TRBV6-2/TRBV6-3; CDR3 protein: CASSRGQVAEAFF; CDR3 DNA: TGTGCCAGCAGTCGAGGACAGGTGGCTGAAGCTTTCTTT
CDR3 length: 14; clone size: .; D gene: TRBD1; J gene: TRBJ2-5; V gene: TRBV7-9; CDR3 protein: CASSQRTGVETQYF; CDR3 DNA: TGTGCCAGCAGCCAACGGACAGGGGTCGAGACCCAGTACTTC
CDR3 length: 12; clone size: .; D gene: TRBD2; J gene: TRBJ2-7; V gene: TRBV3-1/TRBV3-2; CDR3 protein: CASSQRGGEQYF; CDR3 DNA: TGTGCCAGCAGCCAACGGGGAGGGGAGCAGTACTTC
CDR3 length: 14; clone size: .; D gene: .; J gene: TRBJ2-3; V gene: TRBV6-7; CDR3 protein: CLRRRVISTDTQYF; CDR3 DNA: TGTTTACGCCGCCGAGTTATTAGCACAGATACGCAGTATTTT
CDR3 length: 15; clone size: once; D gene: TRBD1; J gene: TRBJ1-1; V gene: TRBV5-1; CDR3 protein: CASSSTGTGNTEAFF; CDR3 DNA: TGCGCCAGCAGCTCCACCGGGACAGGAAACACTGAAGCTTTCTTT
CDR3 length: 17; clone size: .; D gene: TRBD1; J gene: TRBJ2-3; V gene: TRBV4-1; CDR3 protein: CASSQAPGQPSTDTQYF; CDR3 DNA: TGCGCCAGCAGCCAAGCCCCGGGACAGCCGAGCACAGATACGCAGTATTTT
CDR3 length: 14; clone size: .; D gene: TRBD2; J gene: TRBJ2-1; V gene: TRBV2; CDR3 protein: CASSGLAGVSPHFF; CDR3 DNA: TGTGCCAGCAGTGGTTTAGCGGGGGTATCACCCCATTTCTTC
CDR3 length: 15; clone size: .; D gene: .; J gene: TRBJ2-7; V gene: TRBV6-2/TRBV6-3; CDR3 protein: CASSPARGFIYEQYF; CDR3 DNA: TGTGCCAGCAGCCCAGCTCGCGGGTTTATCTACGAGCAGTACTTC
CDR3 length: 16; clone size: .; D gene: TRBD1; J gene: TRBJ2-2; V gene: TRBV9; CDR3 protein: CASSVRPGGNTGELFF; CDR3 DNA: TGTGCCAGCAGCGTACGGCCAGGGGGCAACACCGGGGAGCTGTTTTTT
CDR3 length: 18; clone size: .; D gene: TRBD1; J gene: TRBJ2-3; V gene: TRBV18; CDR3 protein: CASSPPGRDRGLGDTQYF; CDR3 DNA: TGTGCCAGCTCACCACCGGGTCGGGACAGGGGGCTGGGAGATACGCAGTATTTT
CDR3 length: 16; clone size: once; D gene: TRBD1; J gene: TRBJ1-1; V gene: TRBV5-5; CDR3 protein: CASSTTGGLMNTEAFF; CDR3 DNA: TGTGCCAGCAGCACGACAGGGGGACTCATGAACACTGAAGCTTTCTTT
CDR3 length: 15; clone size: .; D gene: .; J gene: TRBJ1-5; V gene: TRBV19; CDR3 protein: CASSDRDSSNQPQHF; CDR3 DNA: TGTGCCAGTAGCGACCGGGACTCTAGCAATCAGCCCCAGCATTTT
CDR3 length: 22; clone size: .; D gene: .; J gene: TRBJ2-1; V gene: TRBV2; CDR3 protein: CASSSPGAYTRETSSSYNEQFF; CDR3 DNA: TGTGCCAGCAGTTCACCAGGGGCCTATACTAGGGAAACTTCTAGCTCCTACAATGAGCAGTTCTTC
CDR3 length: 13; clone size: .; D gene: .; J gene: TRBJ1-5; V gene: TRBV30; CDR3 protein: CAWSMQGMEPQHF; CDR3 DNA: TGTGCCTGGAGTATGCAGGGGATGGAGCCCCAGCATTTT
CDR3 length: 14; clone size: .; D gene: .; J gene: TRBJ1-4; V gene: TRBV29-1; CDR3 protein: CSVEEQTANEKLFF; CDR3 DNA: TGCAGCGTTGAAGAACAGACGGCTAATGAAAAACTGTTTTTT
CDR3 length: 15; clone size: .; D gene: TRBD2; J gene: TRBJ2-3; V gene: TRBV15; CDR3 protein: CATSQRGGLPDTQYF; CDR3 DNA: TGTGCCACCAGCCAGCGGGGGGGCCTACCAGATACGCAGTATTTT
CDR3 length: 15; clone size: .; D gene: .; J gene: TRBJ2-2; V gene: TRBV5-1; CDR3 protein: CASSFRGLSTGELFF; CDR3 DNA: TGCGCCAGCAGCTTCCGGGGTTTGAGCACCGGGGAGCTGTTTTTT
CDR3 length: 14; clone size: .; D gene: TRBD1; J gene: TRBJ2-7; V gene: TRBV6-2/TRBV6-3; CDR3 protein: CASSSGTDVLEQYF; CDR3 DNA: TGTGCCAGCAGTTCCGGGACAGACGTTTTAGAGCAGTACTTC
CDR3 length: 14; clone size: .; D gene: .; J gene: TRBJ1-2; V gene: TRBV11-2; CDR3 protein: CASSSGERYYGYTF; CDR3 DNA: TGTGCCAGCAGCTCAGGGGAAAGGTACTATGGCTACACCTTC
CDR3 length: 16; clone size: .; D gene: TRBD1; J gene: TRBJ1-2; V gene: TRBV7-2; CDR3 protein: CASSLAPGQPTYGYTF; CDR3 DNA: TGTGCCAGCAGCTTAGCGCCGGGACAGCCAACTTATGGCTACACCTTC
CDR3 length: 13; clone size: .; D gene: .; J gene: TRBJ2-5; V gene: TRBV30; CDR3 protein: CAYSLGSGETQYF; CDR3 DNA: TGTGCCTATTCCCTGGGCAGCGGGGAGACCCAGTACTTC
CDR3 length: 14; clone size: .; D gene: .; J gene: TRBJ1-1; V gene: TRBV3-1/TRBV3-2; CDR3 protein: CASRLQGLDTEAFF; CDR3 DNA: TGTGCCAGCAGGCTTCAGGGGTTGGACACTGAAGCTTTCTTT
CDR3 length: 16; clone size: .; D gene: TRBD2; J gene: TRBJ2-3; V gene: TRBV27; CDR3 protein: CASSPQTSGGGDTQYF; CDR3 DNA: TGTGCCAGCAGTCCGCAGACTAGCGGGGGGGGCGATACGCAGTATTTT
CDR3 length: 13; clone size: .; D gene: .; J gene: TRBJ2-5; V gene: TRBV5-8; CDR3 protein: CASSFKQQETQYF; CDR3 DNA: TGTGCCAGCAGCTTTAAACAGCAAGAGACCCAGTACTTC